A selection of T cell receptor beta chains follows, all from one sample in a study of blood T cell repertoires in COVID-19. Clones were read by immunoSEQ multiplex PCR, and TCRdb kept only the in-frame ones, dropping some. The sample lists about 160,000 clones; about 85% were seen once. The sequencing input was peripheral blood. All receptors derive from a man aged 40-49 years with acute or convalescent COVID-19. Each CDR3 is given with its conserved first and last residue. The D gene is left open where the match is weak.

D gene	V gene	J gene	CDR3 protein
TRBD1	TRBV11-2	TRBJ2-7	CASRLTGMGEQYF
TRBD2	TRBV5-4	TRBJ2-7	CASSWGLAYEQYF
NA	TRBV4-1	TRBJ2-5	CASSQRADQETQYF
NA	TRBV11-2	TRBJ2-5	CASSRGQYQETQYF
NA	TRBV29-1	TRBJ2-5	CSVERGSETQYF
TRBD1	TRBV6-1	TRBJ1-2	CASSELLTGLQTF
NA	TRBV5-1	TRBJ2-7	CASSRGLPHHEQYF
NA	TRBV20-1	TRBJ1-5	CSASTGLISNQPQHF
TRBD2	TRBV5-4	TRBJ2-5	CASSLRTSGGQETQYF
TRBD1	TRBV6-5	TRBJ1-1	CASLPGGEWAKAFF
NA	TRBV24-1	TRBJ1-5	CATSDGGEEPQHF
NA	TRBV5-6	TRBJ2-3	CASSLVGQFTDTQYF
NA	TRBV14	TRBJ1-1	CASSLILNTEAFF
TRBD1	TRBV7-2	TRBJ2-3	CASSLRQGAADTQYF
NA	TRBV6-6	TRBJ2-2	CASTLQSRGPGELFF
NA	TRBV19	TRBJ2-2	CASSIQGGANTGELFF
TRBD1	TRBV2	TRBJ1-1	CASSSRDRHTEAFF
TRBD1	TRBV18	TRBJ2-7	CASSSTGGSYEQYF
TRBD1	TRBV7-9	TRBJ1-3	CASRGWDSTPSSGNTIYF
NA	TRBV27	TRBJ1-2	CASSLSPGHSYGYTF
NA	TRBV25-1	TRBJ2-2	CASSEEVALNTGELFF
NA	TRBV18	TRBJ1-2	CASSPPSAGVNYGYTF
NA	TRBV19	TRBJ2-1	CARKQGGSRGKQFF
TRBD1	TRBV7-8	TRBJ1-5	CASSRGTGGNQPQHF
NA	TRBV7-2	TRBJ2-7	CASSLDSINYEQYF
NA	TRBV24-1	TRBJ2-1	CATSDSRQALNNEQFF
TRBD2	TRBV7-8	TRBJ2-2	CASSGGLAGGRNTGELFF
TRBD1	TRBV4-2	TRBJ1-4	CASSLTGAEDEKLFF
NA	TRBV5-4	TRBJ1-4	CASSPGQRNGKLFF
NA	TRBV6-5	TRBJ1-1	CASRPDRVAEAFF
TRBD1	TRBV5-1	TRBJ1-1	CASSLGPGQVNSEAFF
NA	TRBV5-8	TRBJ2-6	CASSLVYGALSGANVLTF
NA	TRBV15	TRBJ1-3	CATSSQQPRGNTIYF
NA	TRBV27	TRBJ1-1	CASSSRAPMGREAFF
NA	TRBV6-5	TRBJ1-1	CASTGEVGGSAFF
TRBD1	TRBV5-1	TRBJ2-1	CASSPRQGAYNEQFF
TRBD1	TRBV4-1	TRBJ2-3	CASSQAGRGRTDTQYF
NA	TRBV19	TRBJ1-5	CASRRREGYSNQPQHF
TRBD2	TRBV29-1	TRBJ2-3	CSALAGGTDTQYF
NA	TRBV19	TRBJ1-5	CASSIGGPVNNQPQHF
NA	TRBV19	TRBJ1-2	CASSPRTGSVGGYTF
TRBD1	TRBV27	TRBJ2-7	CASSLEAGGMYEQYF
NA	TRBV7-2	TRBJ1-2	CASSYTVNYGYTF
TRBD1	TRBV7-6	TRBJ1-1	CASSLAVDRVDTEAFF
TRBD1	TRBV6-5	TRBJ1-2	CASSYKGGTRYGYTF
NA	TRBV4-2	TRBJ1-2	CASSQDIGSNYGYTF
TRBD1	TRBV7-3	TRBJ2-2	CASSGTARGELFF
NA	TRBV5-6	TRBJ2-7	CASSSGQTYEQYF
TRBD1	TRBV28	TRBJ1-2	CASSAFPGQGDGYTF
NA	TRBV11-1	TRBJ1-2	CASSNSGGYTF
NA	TRBV11-2	TRBJ2-7	CASSLRGNEQYF